The clone carrying this TCR beta chain was seen at least ten times. Its antigen is unidentified. Germline V lookup: CDR1 MDHEN, CDR2 SYDVKM. The CDR3 loop spans 13 amino acids. V lost 9 bases and J lost 6, with 17 bases in between. Patients affected by ophthalmopathy presented a Clinical Activity Score of at least 3, a NOSPECS grade of at least 4, and disease duration below 3 months. This entry comes from a study of T cells in Graves' hyperthyroidism and ophthalmopathy. Amplification of TCR beta CDR3 regions was performed using RNA transcripts as template. HTBI primers were used for first-round RT-PCR of the TCR CDR3. TCRdb reprocessed the multiplex PCR reads via MiXCR and lists one record per CDR3 protein. The repertoire holds more than 300,000 distinct CDR3 sequences, with about 14% as singletons. Study results and limitations: Ophthalmopathy could be told apart from stable hyperthyroidism with a 13 V-J model.

The clonotype comes from a woman between 25 and 40 years old with Graves' ophthalmopathy. This rearrangement joins TRBV28 to TRBJ1-1; D perhaps matches TRBD1 (5 bases). The sample consisted of blood. CDR3 region: CASGDGRSAEAFF. CDR3 nucleotide sequence: TGTGCCAGTGGGGACGGACGTAGCGCTGAAGCTTTCTTT. Together with reference TRBV28 and TRBJ1-1, the CDR3 gives the full variable domain: DVKVTQSSRYLVKRTGEKVFLECVQDMDHENMFWYRQDPGLGLRLIYFSYDVKMKEKGDIPEGYSVSREKKERFSLILESASTNQTSMYLCASGDGRSAEAFFGQGTRLTVV.